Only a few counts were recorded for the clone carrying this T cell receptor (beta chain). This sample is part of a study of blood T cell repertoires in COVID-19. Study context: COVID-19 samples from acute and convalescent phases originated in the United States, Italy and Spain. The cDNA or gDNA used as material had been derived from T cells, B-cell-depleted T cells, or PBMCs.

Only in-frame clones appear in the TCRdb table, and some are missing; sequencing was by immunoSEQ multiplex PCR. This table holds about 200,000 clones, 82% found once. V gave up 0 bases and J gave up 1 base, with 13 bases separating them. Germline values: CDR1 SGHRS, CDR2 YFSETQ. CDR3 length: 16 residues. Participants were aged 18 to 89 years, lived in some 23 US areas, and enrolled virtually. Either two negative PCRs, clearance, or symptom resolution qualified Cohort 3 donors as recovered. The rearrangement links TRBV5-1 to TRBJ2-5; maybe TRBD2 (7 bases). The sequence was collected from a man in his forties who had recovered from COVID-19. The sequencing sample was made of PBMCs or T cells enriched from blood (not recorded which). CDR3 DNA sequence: TGCGCCAGCAGCTTGGCCGGGGGAGGGGGCCAAGAGACCCAGTACTTC. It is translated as CASSLAGGGGQETQYF.